One and the same sample provided the 8 T cell receptor beta chains below, sequenced in a study of blood T cell repertoires in COVID-19. TCRdb's copy holds only in-frame clones and misses some; the assay was immunoSEQ multiplex PCR. In the table there are 200,000 to 250,000 clones, 83% of which are singletons. Sequencing was done on a sample of PBMCs or T cells enriched from blood (not recorded which). All receptors come from a woman in her fifties or sixties who had been exposed to COVID-19.

The chain joins TRBV4-3 to TRBJ2-2, with a possible D match to TRBD1 (5 bases). Trimming left V 0 bases short and J 7 bases short, with 12 bases between. CDR3 length: 15 amino acids. Germline V gene lookup returns CDR1 LGHNA and CDR2 YSLEER. The CDR3 loop reads CASSQERSRVGELFF. The CDR3 coding sequence is TGCGCCAGCAGCCAAGAAAGAAGCAGGGTCGGGGAGCTGTTTTTT.

This clone was detected only a few times. The chain employs TRBV5-1 and TRBJ1-5; TRBD1 might be the D (5 bases). This CDR3 has 14 amino acids. The germline V gene has CDR1 SGHRS and CDR2 YFSETQ. V was clipped by 0 bases and J by 4 bases, with 8 bases between them. This CDR3 is CASSLEGANQPQHF. The CDR3 region has the DNA TGCGCCAGCAGCTTGGAAGGGGCAAATCAGCCCCAGCATTTT.

The J gene is TRBJ1-6, the V gene TRBV19, with 8 positions matching TRBD1. Trimming removed 9 bases from V and 11 bases from J; junction bases left unmatched: 12. CDR3 length: 14 residues. CDR1 is LNHDA and CDR2 is SQIVND in the germline V gene (reference sequence). The CDR3 sequence is CASNPGTGGTPLHF. CDR3 sequence (DNA): TGTGCCAGCAACCCGGGAACAGGGGGGACACCCCTCCACTTT.

V usage is TRBV6-4 and J usage is TRBJ2-1; 15 bases fit TRBD2. CDR1 is MRHNA, CDR2 SNTAGT, per germline. V shed 5 bases, J shed 8 bases, and the junction held 7 bases outside the gene matches. The CDR3 contains 16 residues. The DNA of the CDR3 is TGTGCCAGCAGTCGGACTAGCGGGGGGGCTAGTCATGAGCAGTTCTTC. It encodes CASSRTSGGASHEQFF.

The chain carries TRBV28 and TRBJ2-7; 10 bases map to TRBD2. The J segment lost 6 bases and the V segment lost 2 bases, leaving 4 bases of the junction unmatched. Germline CDR1 MDHEN, CDR2 SYDVKM. CDR3 length: 14 amino acids. This CDR3 is CASSLLAGVAEQYF. DNA of the CDR3: TGTGCCAGCAGTTTACTAGCGGGGGTGGCCGAGCAGTACTTC.

V and J are TRBV3-1 (or the pseudogene TRBV3-2) and TRBJ1-6, with D perhaps TRBD1 (6 bases). Germline values: CDR1 LGHDT, CDR2 YNNKEL (reference sequence). Trimming took 1 base from V and 10 from J, leaving 14 bases between them. The CDR3 extends over 15 amino acids. The CDR3, as DNA: TGTGCCAGCAGCCAAGTAGGCTACAGGGACTCACCCCTCCACTTT. Its protein is CASSQVGYRDSPLHF.

The chain is built from TRBV2 and TRBJ2-2, with 11 bases that match TRBD2. The CDR3 spans 18 residues. The V gene's germline CDR1 is SNHLY and CDR2 FYNNEI. The junction had 8 bases not matched to a gene; V was cut back by 2 bases and J by 3 bases. The CDR3 region has the DNA TGTGCCAGCAGTGAAACACCTAGCGGGGGGACCTACACCGGGGAGCTGTTTTTT. It is translated as CASSETPSGGTYTGELFF.

The chain has TRBV3-1 (or the pseudogene TRBV3-2) and TRBJ2-5, with TRBD2 matching over 7 bases. Germline CDR1 is LGHDT and CDR2 is YNNKEL (reference sequence). The CDR3 spans 14 residues. The ends lost 0 bases at V and 7 bases at J; junction bases unmatched: 5. CDR3 nucleotide sequence: TGTGCCAGCAGCCAAGATGAAGGGGAGGGGACCCAGTACTTC. Translated: CASSQDEGEGTQYF.